These 5 T cell receptor beta chains were all obtained from the same sample, sequenced in a study of glioma-infiltrating T cells (TCRdb year 2016). The listed sequencing device is Illumina MiSeq. TCR alpha and beta CDR3 regions were amplified with the iRepertoire nested amplicon-rescue multiplex PCR (arm-PCR) platform from RNA. TCRdb passed the public sequencing reads through fastp at Q25 and MiXCR, retaining productive beta sequences. One record per CDR3 amino acid sequence lists the most common genes and DNA. The sample table records about 380,000 distinct CDR3 sequences; more than 35% of these occur just once. The ten most abundant clones make up 9.5% to 15% of the sample. Input material: glioma tissue, nonneoplastic brain tissue, or PBMCs (not recorded which). The receptors shown here come from a human donor with low-grade glioma or glioblastoma, undergoing nonglioma brain surgery, or in good health (not recorded which).

Concerning this clonotype itself: This may come from a read error, since a much larger clone is one base off. J is TRBJ1-5 and V is TRBV25-1; D ambiguous. The ends were cut back, 0 bases at V and 4 bases at J, with 10 bases in the middle. The CDR3 loop spans 15 amino acids. Germline V gene sequence: CDR1 MGHDK, CDR2 SYGVNS. The CDR3 loop reads CASSEYTADNQPQHF. The CDR3 nucleotides read TGTGCCAGCAGTGAATATACGGCGGATAATCAGCCCCAGCATTTT.

The sample holds one count of this clonotype. This clone may be a read error of a much larger clone one base away. The CDR3 coding sequence is TGTGCCATCAGGTGGACTAGCGGGGTCCACGAGCAGTACTTC. Translation gives CAIRWTSGVHEQYF. V gene TRBV27 combines with J gene TRBJ2-7; 12 bases are shared with TRBD2. The CDR3 length is 14 residues. V was clipped by 10 bases and J by 5 bases; unmatched bases: 9. CDR1 is MNHEY and CDR2 is SMNVEV in the germline V gene (reference sequence).

About this clonotype itself: It may be a read error: a sequence one base away is much more abundant. The chain uses TRBV15 and TRBJ2-1; D assignment may be TRBD1 or TRBD2 (6 bases each). Trimming took off 0 bases at V and 10 bases at J, with 16 bases between the two ends. The length of the CDR3 is 15 residues. Germline-derived CDR1 and CDR2 are LNHNV and YYDKDF (reference sequence). The CDR3 nucleotides read TGTGCCACCAGCAGAGATGTAGGGGGGTCCTACGAGCAGTTCTTC. It codes for CATSRDVGGSYEQFF.

The genes are TRBV7-6 and TRBJ2-3; 11 bases are a match to TRBD2. The germline CDR1 and CDR2 sequences are SGHVS and FNYEAQ. The CDR3 is 17 residues long. The trim removed 5 bases at V and 7 bases at J, leaving 14 bases unmatched. The CDR3 here is CASSPRVAGGLGNTQYF. In DNA, the CDR3 is TGTGCCAGCAGCCCCCGGGTAGCGGGAGGGCTCGGGAATACGCAGTATTTT.

V and J are TRBV4-3 and TRBJ2-7; the match to TRBD2 covers 14 bases. CDR1 is LGHNA and CDR2 is YSLEER in the germline V gene. The CDR3 length is 15 residues. Trimming at V came to 3 bases and at J to 7 bases, leaving 5 bases not matched to a gene. CDR3 DNA sequence: TGCGCCAGCAGCCAGGGACTAGCGGGAGCTGGGGAGCAGTACTTC. It encodes CASSQGLAGAGEQYF.